These 4 T cell receptor beta chains originate from one sample sequenced in a study of blood T cell repertoires in COVID-19. Assay used: immunoSEQ multiplex PCR; TCRdb lists only in-frame clones, some missing. The sample has under 250,000 clones, over 80% seen once. Sequenced sample: peripheral blood. These receptors were obtained from a man aged 35-49 years with acute or convalescent COVID-19.

The chain joins TRBV27 to TRBJ1-1; D not resolved. V lost 2 bases, J lost 6 bases, and 10 bases lay in between. CDR1 and CDR2 from the germline V gene are MNHEY and SMNVEV (reference sequence). The CDR3 sequence is 13 residues long. Here the CDR3 DNA reads TGTGCCAGCAGTTTAACCGAGTTGTCTGAAGCTTTCTTT. It encodes CASSLTELSEAFF.

CDR3 nucleotides: TGTGCCAGTAGTATCCACAGGGGGGAATTCACTGAAGCTTTCTTT. Amino acid sequence: CASSIHRGEFTEAFF. The rearrangement links TRBV19 to TRBJ1-1; 8 bases match TRBD1. The CDR3 has 15 residues. The germline V gene encodes CDR1 LNHDA and CDR2 SQIVND (reference sequence). The V segment lost 3 bases and the J segment 4 bases; nucleotides outside the gene matches: 7. Filled out from reference TRBV19 and TRBJ1-1, the complete variable domain reads DGGITQSPKYLFRKEGQNVTLSCEQNLNHDAMYWYRQDPGQGLRLIYYSQIVNDFQKGDIAEGYSVSREKKESFPLTVTSAQKNPTAFYLCASSIHRGEFTEAFFGQGTRLTVV.

This chain uses TRBV14 with TRBJ1-2, with D perhaps TRBD1 (5 bases). The V end lost 2 bases, the J end lost 4 bases, and 5 bases lay between the germline ends. CDR1 and CDR2 (germline): SGHDN, FVKESK. The CDR3 runs 12 residues. This CDR3 reads CASSQQGYGYTF. CDR3 coding DNA: TGTGCCAGCAGCCAACAGGGCTATGGCTACACCTTC.

V usage is TRBV11-2 and J usage is TRBJ1-3, with a weak D call TRBD1 (5 bases). This CDR3 region has 16 residues. Germline V gene lookup returns CDR1 SGHAT and CDR2 FQNNGV. V lost 3 bases to trimming and J lost 0 bases, with 12 bases between them. CDR3 coding DNA: TGTGCCAGCAGCTTCGTAACAGGAACCTCTGGAAACACCATATATTTT. It specifies CASSFVTGTSGNTIYF.